This is a list of T cell receptor beta chains from one sample in a study of blood T cell repertoires in COVID-19. Assay: immunoSEQ multiplex PCR; the TCRdb copy retains only in-frame clones and omits some. Of about 160,000 clones listed, roughly 80% were seen once; the top ten hold approximately 2.6%. Sequences were obtained from peripheral blood. The source is a man aged 65-85 years with acute or convalescent COVID-19. The CDR3 runs from the conserved cysteine through the conserved F or W. The D gene is left open where the match is weak. Where a row states a size, it is once, few, many or the class of an expanded clone; other rows omit it.

V gene	clone size	D gene	J gene	CDR3 protein	CDR3 DNA
TRBV3-1/TRBV3-2	NA	TRBD2	TRBJ2-7	CASSQAGGKGSGYEQYF	TGTGCCAGCAGCCAAGCCGGGGGGAAGGGAAGTGGATACGAGCAGTACTTC
TRBV7-8	few	TRBD2	TRBJ2-7	CASSNGPGGSYEQYF	TGTGCCAGCAGCAATGGACCGGGAGGGTCCTACGAGCAGTACTTC
TRBV3-1/TRBV3-2	once	NA	TRBJ1-6	CASRDFTLGGSPLHF	TGTGCCAGCAGGGACTTTACTCTCGGCGGATCACCCCTCCACTTT
TRBV6-5	NA	TRBD1	TRBJ1-1	CASKTGGGTEAFF	TGTGCCAGCAAAACAGGGGGCGGCACTGAAGCTTTCTTT
TRBV18	NA	NA	TRBJ1-2	CASTNAGVSTNYGYTF	TGTGCCAGCACAAACGCCGGGGTTTCCACTAACTATGGCTACACCTTC
TRBV5-4	NA	TRBD2	TRBJ2-5	CASSLPGLAEETQYF	TGTGCCAGCAGCTTGCCGGGACTAGCGGAAGAGACCCAGTACTTC
TRBV9	NA	TRBD2	TRBJ2-7	CASSEARGSSYEQYF	TGTGCCAGCAGCGAGGCGCGGGGGAGCTCCTACGAGCAGTACTTC
TRBV23-1	NA	NA	TRBJ1-1	CASSRTCNTEAFF	TGCGCCAGCAGTCGGACATGCAACACTGAAGCTTTCTTT
TRBV29-1	NA	TRBD1	TRBJ1-2	CSVEDRPLYTF	TGCAGCGTTGAGGACAGGCCGCTTTACACCTTC
TRBV30	NA	NA	TRBJ1-2	CAWRDNSLNYGYTF	TGTGCCTGGAGAGACAATTCTCTTAACTATGGCTACACCTTC
TRBV25-1	NA	TRBD1	TRBJ1-4	CASSPPDRGPEKLFF	TGTGCCAGCAGTCCCCCTGACAGGGGGCCTGAAAAACTGTTTTTT
TRBV3-1/TRBV3-2	NA	TRBD2	TRBJ2-1	CASSQGASGGGYNEQFF	TGTGCCAGCAGCCAAGGGGCTAGCGGGGGAGGATACAATGAGCAGTTCTTC
TRBV7-2	NA	TRBD1	TRBJ2-7	CASSIGPGQSYEQYF	TGTGCCAGCAGCATAGGTCCGGGACAGTCCTACGAGCAGTACTTC
TRBV11-2	few	TRBD1	TRBJ1-4	CASSLTGQAGLGGLFF	TGTGCCAGCAGCTTAACAGGACAGGCGGGGCTCGGGGGACTGTTTTTT
TRBV5-1	NA	TRBD1	TRBJ1-1	CASSLAQGRGLSEAFF	TGCGCCAGCAGCTTGGCACAGGGGCGCGGTCTCTCTGAAGCTTTCTTT
TRBV18	NA	TRBD2	TRBJ2-5	CASSPRPAGGPVETQYF	TGTGCCAGCTCACCTCGGCCAGCGGGGGGGCCGGTGGAGACCCAGTACTTC
TRBV7-9	few	TRBD2	TRBJ2-1	CASSRTSGENNEQFF	TGTGCCAGCAGCCGGACTAGCGGGGAGAACAATGAGCAGTTCTTC
TRBV9	NA	TRBD2	TRBJ2-5	CASSVAPSGGGETQYF	TGTGCCAGCAGCGTAGCTCCTAGCGGGGGTGGAGAGACCCAGTACTTC
TRBV5-1	NA	TRBD2	TRBJ2-5	CASSLPGGGTQYF	TGCGCCAGCAGCCTACCGGGGGGAGGAACCCAGTACTTC
TRBV5-1	NA	TRBD2	TRBJ2-3	CASKNGGASTDTQYF	TGCGCCAGCAAGAACGGGGGGGCCAGCACAGATACGCAGTATTTT
TRBV5-4	NA	TRBD1	TRBJ2-7	CASSSGTGGSYEQYF	TGTGCCAGCAGCTCCGGGACAGGGGGTTCCTACGAGCAGTACTTC
TRBV14	NA	NA	TRBJ1-1	CASSQVRGTEAFF	TGTGCCAGCAGCCAAGTTCGGGGTACTGAAGCTTTCTTT
TRBV5-1	NA	TRBD2	TRBJ2-1	CASSKGLVVDEQFF	TGCGCCAGCAGCAAGGGACTAGTTGTCGATGAGCAGTTCTTC
TRBV6-2/TRBV6-3	NA	TRBD1	TRBJ1-2	CASSDRGPRGYTF	TGTGCCAGCAGTGACAGGGGGCCACGGGGCTACACCTTC
TRBV24-1	NA	TRBD2	TRBJ2-2	CATSPIASGGAGELFF	TGTGCCACCAGTCCCATCGCTAGCGGGGGGGCCGGGGAGCTGTTTTTT
TRBV6-5	NA	TRBD2	TRBJ2-5	CASSSGLAGGSQYF	TGTGCCAGCAGTTCCGGACTAGCGGGGGGTTCCCAGTACTTC
TRBV5-1	NA	TRBD1	TRBJ2-2	CASSSGTGVTGELFF	TGCGCCAGCAGCTCCGGGACAGGGGTAACCGGGGAGCTGTTTTTT
TRBV30	NA	TRBD2	TRBJ2-3	CAWSPSGLAGVTDTQYF	TGTGCCTGGAGTCCATCAGGACTAGCGGGAGTAACAGATACGCAGTATTTT
TRBV5-6	NA	TRBD2	TRBJ2-7	CASSLGLAGDTTEQYF	TGTGCCAGCAGCTTAGGACTAGCGGGGGACACTACGGAGCAGTACTTC
TRBV5-6	few	NA	TRBJ2-1	CASRLSAIRRGVF	TGTGCCAGCAGACTTTCAGCCATCCGAAGAGGTGTCTTC
TRBV7-9	NA	NA	TRBJ1-3	CASSKQGSGNTIYF	TGTGCCAGCAGCAAACAGGGATCTGGAAACACCATATATTTT